This T cell receptor beta chain was found in a study of CD8+CD57+ T cells in acquired aplastic anemia (dated by TCRdb to the late 2010s). About the investigation overall: Extracted DNA from sorted CD4+ and CD8+ cells averaged about 3 ug, ranging from about 0.17 to 30 ug. A CD8+CD57+ expansion meant a frequency higher than the mean frequency seen in healthy subjects.

Genomic DNA served as template for TCR beta VDJ combination and CDR3 sequence profiling. An Illumina HiSeq 2000 was used for TCR repertoire sequencing. In the paper's pipeline: Repertoires were assessed using TRBV/TRBJ rearrangement plots, CDR3 size and DJ length profiles, and Simpson's diversity index. Whichever DNA sequence was most abundant in the deep sequencing data was defined as the immunodominant clone. CDR3 amino acid sequences were screened for sharing across subjects and compared with published repertoires and the VDJdb database. The public reads were run again by TCRdb, first through fastp at Q25 and then through MiXCR, and only productive beta chains were kept. Identical CDR3 protein sequences are pooled into one entry, listed with their most common genes and DNA. Clone size and V and J calls follow TCRdb, not the original study. Across this sample there are a few hundred thousand distinct CDR3 sequences, with roughly 53% seen only once. The ten top clones hold 20% of the sample.

Study-level results and caveats: CD8+ Simpson's diversity did not differ significantly between patients and healthy controls (P=0.060). Although roughly 29 CD8+ CDR3 sequences were shared by patients and controls, these sequences appeared highly expressed in patients and within the immunodominant clones of patients.

This clonotype was recorded only once. The antigen this receptor binds is unknown. Base qualities are missing; no much larger clone stands one base away. Weak support is all one read offers. The cysteine opens and the phenylalanine closes a CDR3 of 14 amino acids. Of the read, only the CDR3 DNA is kept; its 42 bases are in frame from base 1. From a lookup of the germline V gene (reference sequence), CDR1 and CDR2 are LNHDA and SQIVND. V is cut back by 3 bases and J by 4 bases, with 3 bases in the junction unmatched. Flow cytometry had shown CD8+CD57+ cell expansion in the patients selected for sequencing. Every patient had severe acquired aplastic anemia, diagnosed using the International Study of Aplastic Anemia and Agranulocytosis and Camitta criteria. At the time blood was sampled, none of the patients had received any therapy. The study deep-sequenced TCR repertoires of sorted CD4+ and CD8+ blood T cells from severe aplastic anemia patients and healthy subjects. In the USA, patient enrollment took place under clinicaltrials.gov protocols 00001620, 01623167, 00001397, 00071045, 00081523 and 00961064. Ficoll-Paque density gradient centrifugation was used to isolate peripheral blood mononuclear cells. CD4+ and CD8+ T cells were sorted by FACS or magnetic beads before DNA extraction.

Input material: sorted CD4+, CD8+, or CD8+CD57+ T cells (not recorded which) from PBMCs. Rearrangement joined TRBV19 to TRBJ1-5, with 7 bases matching TRBD1. The TCR comes from a human donor with aplastic anemia. CDR3 region: CASSIPQGNQPQHF. The bases are TGTGCCAGTAGTATCCCACAGGGGAATCAGCCCCAGCATTTT.